The entry below describes one T cell receptor (beta chain). The antigen is unknown. V lost 5 bases to trimming and J lost 7 bases; unmatched junction nucleotides: 5. This CDR3 is built from 14 residues. Germline CDR1 is SGHTA and CDR2 is FQGTGA. The entry originates in a study of cytomegalovirus exposure and HLA in healthy donors. PCR primers comprised 60 Vbeta and 13 Jbeta primers. The table came from immunoSEQ multiplex PCR; TCRdb's copy has only in-frame clones and leaves some out. The data contain about 160,000 clones, about 73% of them singletons. General study findings and limits: The majority of TCR sequences were rare, yet some public TCRs appeared in many donors. Under in vitro conditions, a few CMV-associated chains were confirmed as specific for CMV antigens.

Sample: PBMCs. The sequence derives from a woman in her thirties or forties in good health and CMV-seronegative. V and J are TRBV7-3 and TRBJ2-2; 9 bases are a match to TRBD1. The chain's CDR3 is CASSPDRGNGELFF. The CDR3 nucleotides are TGTGCCAGCAGCCCGGACAGGGGAAACGGGGAGCTGTTTTTT.